This record looks at one T cell receptor beta chain sequence and its context. Samples were assayed with immunoSEQ v3.0 at survey level. This table comes from immunoSEQ multiplex PCR, and its TCRdb copy is limited to in-frame clones, with some not included. The sample includes about 16,000 clones, roughly 88% of them seen just once. These data are taken from a study of long-term antiretroviral therapy in people with HIV. Germline CDR1 is SGHAT and CDR2 is FQNNGV. With 2 bases removed from V and 6 bases from J, the gap between germline ends came to 22 bases. The CDR3 contains 18 residues. This rearrangement joins TRBV11-2 to TRBJ2-2; TRBD2 is a possible D gene (5 bases). The sequence was collected from a woman in her twenties or thirties with HIV. Sequences were derived from unsorted PBMCs, sampled 2.2 to 2.4 years before starting antiretroviral therapy. The CDR3 region has the DNA TGTGCCAGCAGCTTACTAAAAAAATTCCCCGGGGTACCCGGGGAGCTGTTTTTT. Amino acids: CASSLLKKFPGVPGELFF.